The 22 T cell receptor beta chains presented below share a single source sample, sequenced in a study of post-analysis software for immune sequencing data. Study findings and constraints: Patients carried five TRBV segments more frequently than controls did, and TRBV5-6, TRBV5-1 and TRBV20-1 were among them.

cDNA libraries of TCR beta carried unique molecular identifiers. TCRdb redid the calling of the PCR reads with MiXCR, one entry per CDR3 protein. The sample shows fewer than 850,000 distinct CDR3 sequences, around 27% of them seen only once. No antigens are known for them. The sequenced sample was blood. The receptors here all came from a girl aged 10 to 17 with multiple sclerosis.

This clonotype was counted ten times or more. CDR3 coding DNA: TGCAGCGGGGCTGGGGGGTCTTTAGGCAATGAGCAGTTCTTC. Residues: CSGAGGSLGNEQFF. The rearrangement links TRBV29-1 to TRBJ2-1, with D maybe TRBD2 (6 bases). The CDR3 consists of 14 residues. Germline CDR1 is SQVTM and CDR2 is ANQGSEA. Deletions cut 7 bases from V and 6 bases from J, with 19 bases between.

This clonotype was picked up a small number of times. The chain recombines TRBV6-6 with TRBJ1-5, with 8 nucleotides matching TRBD1. Trimming removed 5 bases from V and 1 base from J; junction bases left unmatched: 4. Per the germline V gene, CDR1 is MNHNY and CDR2 is SVGAGI (reference sequence). CDR3 length equals 15 residues. DNA for the CDR3: TGTGCCAGCAGTCCACAGGGGGAGAGCAATCAGCCCCAGCATTTT. Translation gives CASSPQGESNQPQHF.

The rearrangement uses TRBV7-9 and TRBJ1-4; unclear D gene. Looked up from germline, CDR1 is SEHNR and CDR2 is FQNEAQ (reference sequence). The CDR3 runs to 16 residues. V lost 2 bases and J lost 0, with 10 bases in between. CDR3 DNA sequence: TGTGCCAGCAGCTTACCGGGGATGTCAACTAATGAAAAACTGTTTTTT. Amino acids: CASSLPGMSTNEKLFF.

The J gene is TRBJ1-3, the V gene TRBV4-1; TRBD1 agrees at 7 bases. The junction had 6 bases not matched to a gene; V was cut back by 1 base and J by 0 bases. Germline V lookup: CDR1 MGHRA, CDR2 YSYEKL. This CDR3 comprises 17 residues. This chain's CDR3 is CASSQGPQGPSGNTIYF. CDR3 in DNA: TGCGCCAGCAGCCAAGGCCCACAGGGGCCCTCTGGAAACACCATATATTTT.

This rearrangement joins TRBV6-5 to TRBJ2-1; TRBD1 might be the D (6 bases). This CDR3 has 13 residues. V shed 1 base and J shed 9 bases, with 10 bases lying between them. The germline CDR1 and CDR2 sequences are MNHEY and SVGAGI. The CDR3 sequence is CASSYYRATEQFF. CDR3 coding DNA: TGTGCCAGCAGTTACTACAGGGCGACTGAGCAGTTCTTC.

This clonotype was seen a few times. The chain carries TRBV7-9 and TRBJ2-1, with D perhaps TRBD2 (5 bases). CDR1 is SEHNR and CDR2 is FQNEAQ in the germline V gene (reference sequence). Trimming took 5 bases from V and 1 from J, leaving 15 bases between them. The CDR3 extends over 16 amino acids. CDR3 in DNA: TGTGCCAGCAGCGGGTTGCGTGGGAGTTCCTACAATGAGCAGTTCTTC. The encoded protein is CASSGLRGSSYNEQFF.

The chain is built from TRBV7-8 and TRBJ2-4; perhaps TRBD1 as D (6 bases). The J call is doubtful: the DNA matches TRBJ2-5 better. The CDR3 is 16 residues long. CDR1 and CDR2 (germline): SGHVS, FQNEAQ. The CDR3 here is CASSELRGGPWETQYF. The DNA of the CDR3 is TGTGCCAGCAGCGAGCTCAGGGGTGGCCCGTGGGAGACCCAGTACTTC.

The V call is TRBV12-3 or TRBV12-4, the J call TRBJ2-1; perhaps TRBD1 as D (5 bases). This CDR3 comprises 17 residues. Deletions cut 1 base from V and 1 base from J, with 14 bases between. The CDR3 loop is CASSLGVVAGSYNEQFF. The CDR3 coding sequence is TGTGCCAGCAGTTTAGGGGTCGTGGCAGGGTCCTACAATGAGCAGTTCTTC.

This sequence joins TRBV5-1 and TRBJ2-5; maybe TRBD2 (5 bases). The germline gives CDR1 SGHRS, CDR2 YFSETQ. The CDR3 runs to 14 residues. Trimming took 4 bases from V and 1 from J, leaving 11 bases between them. This CDR3 is CASSVSAAQETQYF. DNA for the CDR3: TGCGCCAGCAGCGTCTCAGCGGCCCAAGAGACCCAGTACTTC.

This clonotype turned up a few times. The chain couples TRBV29-1 to TRBJ1-1; D is uncertain. The V gene lost 5 bases and the J gene lost 7 bases, with 11 bases spanning the gap. Germline V gene lookup returns CDR1 SQVTM and CDR2 ANQGSEA. The CDR3 is made up of 11 amino acids. The CDR3 reads CSVRTGYEAFF. The CDR3 DNA reads TGCAGCGTTAGGACGGGTTATGAAGCTTTCTTT.

This clonotype was counted at least ten times. The rearrangement uses TRBV20-1 and TRBJ2-3, with no clear D. The CDR3 covers 12 residues. V lost 0 bases, J lost 4 bases, and 5 bases lay in between. Germline V gene sequence: CDR1 DFQATT, CDR2 SNEGSKA (reference sequence). The CDR3 reads CSARDPADTQYF. In DNA form, the CDR3 reads TGCAGTGCTAGAGATCCCGCAGATACGCAGTATTTT.

This chain links TRBV5-1 with TRBJ1-3; a possible D gene is TRBD1 (5 bases). Germline V gene data show CDR1 as SGHRS and CDR2 as YFSETQ. Trimming pared 5 bases from V and 1 base from J, leaving 13 bases between. The CDR3 runs 15 residues. The CDR3 DNA sequence: TGCGCCAGCAGTCGGGACGGACAATCTGGAAACACCATATATTTT. Protein product: CASSRDGQSGNTIYF. The complete variable domain, with remaining parts taken from reference TRBV5-1 and TRBJ1-3, reads KAGVTQTPRYLIKTRGQQVTLSCSPISGHRSVSWYQQTPGQGLQFLFEYFSETQRNKGNFPGRFSGRQFSNSRSEMNVSTLELGDSALYLCASSRDGQSGNTIYFGEGSWLTVV.

This clonotype has only a few counts. The genes are TRBV18 and TRBJ1-2; tentative D call: TRBD1 (5 bases). V was trimmed by 3 bases and J by 6 bases, leaving 23 bases between them. CDR1 KGHSH and CDR2 LQKENI come from the germline V gene. CDR3 length: 17 amino acids. In DNA form, the CDR3 reads TGTGCCAGCTCACCCCAGGGCGGGGCCCTAAACTTGGATGGCTACACCTTC. Residues: CASSPQGGALNLDGYTF.

This clonotype showed up just a few times. The V and J genes are TRBV29-1 and TRBJ1-1; 8 bases agree with TRBD1. Trimming removed 1 base from V and 5 bases from J; junction bases left unmatched: 6. Germline V gene lookup returns CDR1 SQVTM and CDR2 ANQGSEA. This CDR3 is 14 amino acids long. CDR3 protein: CSVEADRVQTEAFF. Written as DNA, the CDR3 is TGCAGCGTTGAAGCGGACAGGGTTCAAACTGAAGCTTTCTTT.

This sequence joins TRBV12-3 or TRBV12-4 and TRBJ2-2, with D unresolved. Trimming took 0 bases from V and 3 from J, leaving 8 bases between them. The CDR3 spans 15 residues. The CDR3 sequence: CASSLAPTHTGELFF. The DNA for the CDR3 is TGTGCCAGCAGTTTAGCGCCGACGCACACCGGGGAGCTGTTTTTT.

The chain links TRBV10-3 to TRBJ1-1, with 11 positions matching TRBD1. This CDR3 comprises 16 residues. Germline V gene sequence: CDR1 ENHRY, CDR2 SYGVKD. V was clipped by 4 bases and J by 5 bases; unmatched bases: 9. CDR3 region: CAISAGTGGGVTEAFF. The CDR3 coding sequence is TGTGCCATCAGTGCCGGGACAGGGGGGGGTGTTACTGAAGCTTTCTTT.

This clonotype was counted many times. The chain recombines TRBV27 with TRBJ2-3; unclear D gene. Germline assignment: CDR1 MNHEY and CDR2 SMNVEV (reference sequence). The CDR3 runs to 12 residues. V was shortened by 8 bases and J by 7 bases, with 13 bases between the two germline ends. CDR3 protein: CASGWNVNTQYF. CDR3 bases: TGTGCCAGCGGATGGAACGTTAATACGCAGTATTTT.

This clonotype was picked up a small number of times. This chain joins TRBV5-5 and TRBJ2-5; maybe TRBD2 (5 bases). V gave up 4 bases and J gave up 5 bases, with 18 bases separating them. This CDR3 comprises 15 residues. CDR1 is SGHKS and CDR2 is YYEKEE in the germline V gene (reference sequence). The CDR3 bases are TGTGCCAGCAGCCCCCAGGCGGGTGAGGCGGAGACCCAGTACTTC. Protein sequence: CASSPQAGEAETQYF.

This clonotype was seen a few times. V gene TRBV5-6 combines with J gene TRBJ2-7; a possible D gene is TRBD2 (5 bases). Trimming took off 5 bases at V and 0 bases at J, with 12 bases between the two ends. The CDR3 totals 14 residues. CDR1 and CDR2 (germline): SGHDT, YYEEEE. CDR3 DNA sequence: TGTGCCAGCAGGCGAGGACTGAGCTCCTACGAGCAGTACTTC. The encoded protein is CASRRGLSSYEQYF.

This clonotype was counted once. The V and J genes are TRBV5-1 and TRBJ2-1; 12 nucleotides line up with TRBD2. Germline CDR1 is SGHRS and CDR2 is YFSETQ. The length of the CDR3 is 17 residues. Trimming removed 4 bases from V and 5 bases from J; junction bases left unmatched: 10. Written as DNA, the CDR3 is TGCGCCAGCAGCCTGGAACCGGGACTAGCGGGCCACAATGAGCAGTTCTTC. Its translation is CASSLEPGLAGHNEQFF. The full variable domain, with the rest looked up from reference TRBV5-1 and TRBJ2-1, is KAGVTQTPRYLIKTRGQQVTLSCSPISGHRSVSWYQQTPGQGLQFLFEYFSETQRNKGNFPGRFSGRQFSNSRSEMNVSTLELGDSALYLCASSLEPGLAGHNEQFFGPGTRLTVL.

The V call is TRBV20-1, the J call TRBJ1-5; D is uncertain. Germline lookup yields CDR1 DFQATT and CDR2 SNEGSKA (reference sequence). The CDR3 length is 11 residues. The V gene lost 3 bases and the J gene lost 8 bases, with 8 bases spanning the gap. The CDR3 loop reads CSARGSEPQHF. The CDR3 coding sequence is TGCAGTGCTAGGGGGTCTGAGCCCCAGCATTTT.

The genes are TRBV2 and TRBJ2-7, with D unresolved. V was clipped by 6 bases and J by 0 bases, with 18 bases between them. Germline CDR1 is SNHLY and CDR2 is FYNNEI. The CDR3 length is 16 residues. The CDR3 region is CASRPHFGSNSYEQYF. The CDR3 DNA follows: TGTGCCAGCAGACCACATTTCGGTAGTAACTCCTACGAGCAGTACTTC.